The entry below gives a single TCR beta chain sequence along with its context. Its antigen is as yet unknown. A universal primer site was incorporated via template switching, and the cDNA contained unique molecular identifiers. From the 5' RACE reads, TCRdb called clonotypes with MiXCR, one entry per CDR3 protein. The sample lists fewer than 550,000 distinct CDR3 sequences; approximately 15% were seen once. These data belong to a study of identical twins. Findings and limits, study-wide: The study found that models underestimated out-of-frame TCR alpha sharing in monozygotic twins. Twin-shared out-of-frame alpha sequences showed excess low generation probability. Weaker excess sharing between twins was seen in beta out-of-frame sequences.

The CDR3 sequence is 13 residues long. V shed 10 bases and J shed 6 bases, with 17 bases lying between them. Germline loops: CDR1 ENHRY, CDR2 SYGVKD. This same sample was also part of a study on yellow fever vaccine responses in identical twins.

Sequenced sample: CD4+ T cells sorted from blood. This chain uses TRBV10-3 with TRBJ2-3, with a tentative D call TRBD1 (6 bases). The sequence came from a woman under 30 in good health. The CDR3 nucleotides are TGTGCCACCCTCCCAGGACAGTCGGATACGCAGTATTTT. As protein: CATLPGQSDTQYF.